The next 11 T cell receptor beta chains were all read from a single sample in a study of OX40 agonist ivuxolimab in advanced cancers. Sequencing used immunoSEQ multiplex PCR; TCRdb keeps in-frame clones, though not all of them. The sample yields just over 95,000 clones, 90% seen once. The starting material was CD4+ or CD8+ T cells sorted from blood, obtained in a trial of the OX40 agonist ivuxolimab. The source of these receptors is an adult with an advanced solid tumor such as melanoma, head and neck, liver or kidney cancer.

The chain uses TRBV21-1 and TRBJ2-1; the table calls TRBD2, which could not be checked here. TRBV21-1 counts as a pseudogene. The CDR3 sequence is 16 residues long. The CDR3 spells CASSNREGREYNEQFF. In nucleotides, the CDR3 is TGTGCCAGCAGCAATCGGGAGGGGCGGGAGTACAATGAGCAGTTCTTC.

CDR3 loop: CASSLGGQGYGYTF. In DNA form, the CDR3 reads TGCGCCAGCAGCTTGGGGGGACAGGGGTATGGCTACACCTTC. This chain links TRBV5-1 with TRBJ1-2, with 10 bases fitting TRBD1. The germline gives CDR1 SGHRS, CDR2 YFSETQ. V was clipped by 0 bases and J by 5 bases; unmatched bases: 1. The CDR3 consists of 14 residues.

The chain joins TRBV2 to TRBJ1-2; 11 bases line up with TRBD1. Trimming cost V 8 bases and J 6 bases; bases outside gene matches: 2. Germline-derived CDR1 and CDR2 are SNHLY and FYNNEI. CDR3 length: 12 residues. DNA of the CDR3: TGTGCCAGCGGACAGGGGGCGAATGGCTACACCTTC. Protein: CASGQGANGYTF.

V usage is TRBV5-6 and J usage is TRBJ1-6; D is perhaps TRBD1 (6 bases). Germline lookup yields CDR1 SGHDT and CDR2 YYEEEE. The CDR3 extends over 15 amino acids. Trimming removed 2 bases at V and 6 bases at J, with 12 bases between. This chain's CDR3 is CASSLDRSSNSPLHF. DNA for the CDR3: TGTGCCAGCAGCTTAGACAGGTCCAGTAATTCACCCCTCCACTTT.

The count of this clone is one. Here the CDR3 reads CASSQKSSGTGDGYTF. The CDR3 region has the DNA TGTGCCAGCTCACAAAAATCCTCCGGGACAGGGGATGGCTACACCTTC. The chain couples TRBV18 to TRBJ1-2, with 10 nucleotides matching TRBD1. This CDR3 spans 16 amino acids. V was clipped by 4 bases and J by 6 bases; unmatched bases: 11. Germline CDR1 KGHSH, CDR2 LQKENI.

The chain is built from TRBV2 and TRBJ2-7; perhaps TRBD2 as D (6 bases). The CDR3 covers 15 residues. Germline V CDR1 and CDR2: SNHLY, FYNNEI. V was clipped by 3 bases and J by 6 bases, with 18 bases between them. CDR3 nucleotides: TGTGCCAGCAGTGATGTGGGCGGGCGGCGGGGCGAGCAGTACTTC. Translation: CASSDVGGRRGEQYF.

V is TRBV18 and J is TRBJ1-3, with no clear D. CDR1 KGHSH and CDR2 LQKENI come from the germline V gene. The CDR3 is made up of 15 amino acids. The V and J ends lost 0 bases and 6 bases respectively, with 12 bases between them. CDR3 DNA sequence: TGTGCCAGCTCACCACCAACTAACTCTTTAAACACCATATATTTT. Amino acid sequence: CASSPPTNSLNTIYF.

This chain connects TRBV9 to TRBJ2-3; D call uncertain. The CDR3 has 15 amino acids. CDR1 and CDR2 from the germline V gene are SGDLS and YYNGEE. V was pared by 0 bases and J by 2 bases, with 10 bases between. The CDR3 nucleotides read TGTGCCAGCAGCGTAGGCGGCAGCTCCACAGATACGCAGTATTTT. Translation: CASSVGGSSTDTQYF.

This sequence joins TRBV28 and TRBJ2-5, with no clear D. From germline, CDR1 is MDHEN and CDR2 SYDVKM. Trimming cost V 3 bases and J 0 bases, with 11 bases left between them. The CDR3 spans 15 residues. The CDR3 spells CASSFRTANQETQYF. CDR3 sequence (DNA): TGTGCCAGCAGTTTCCGGACGGCCAACCAAGAGACCCAGTACTTC.

CDR3 protein: CASSQGWQRVSDTQYF. For the CDR3, the DNA is TGCGCCAGCAGCCAAGGATGGCAGCGGGTCTCAGATACGCAGTATTTT. The gene calls are TRBV4-1 and TRBJ2-3; a possible D gene is TRBD2 (6 bases). Germline CDR1 is MGHRA and CDR2 is YSYEKL. V was trimmed by 1 base and J by 4 bases, leaving 15 bases between them. The CDR3 is 16 residues long.

The chain couples TRBV7-9 to TRBJ2-7, with 7 bases matching TRBD1. Trimming removed 4 bases from V and 3 bases from J; junction bases left unmatched: 6. Germline V gene lookup returns CDR1 SEHNR and CDR2 FQNEAQ (reference sequence). The CDR3 runs to 14 residues. CDR3 bases: TGTGCCAGCAGCTCGACAGGGACGGTCTACGAGCAGTACTTC. Amino acid sequence: CASSSTGTVYEQYF.